This TCR beta chain originates from a study of shared clonotypes between healthy human individuals. Overall study findings and caveats: When naive CD4 clonotypes were compared across a few donors, roughly 4.9% were shared.

The CDR3 totals 12 residues. In germline, CDR1 is SNHLY, CDR2 FYNNEI. V dropped 6 bases and J dropped 3 bases, with 8 bases sitting between them. As regards this clone: Its target is not known.

Deep was the level used in running the assay. Tens of thousands of T cell genomes (roughly 0.2 ug DNA) went into each sorted-subset replicate. The protocol was immunoSEQ multiplex PCR, while the TCRdb copy is restricted to in-frame clones and leaves out a portion. The table records about 1.5 million clones, under 99% of them present only once. Caucasian adults living in Nashville, Tennessee, provided all samples. The sequence came from a man in his thirties or forties in good health. Input material: naive CD4+ T cells sorted from blood. Subset described: CD45RA+ positively selected. The rearrangement uses TRBV2 and TRBJ2-5; the D is unclear. The CDR3 loop is CASSPQKETQYF. CDR3 DNA sequence: TGTGCCAGCAGCCCGCAGAAAGAGACCCAGTACTTC.